This T cell receptor (beta chain) is from a study of identical twins (dated by TCRdb to about 2016). Regarding the research as a whole: To test whether fetal clonotypes persist, this study deep-sequenced TCR alpha and beta repertoires from monozygotic twins, from unrelated adults of various ages, and from cord blood. To rule out contamination, the twin experiments were replicated at different times with different library preparation protocols.

All donors were healthy Caucasians. Three pairs of female monozygotic twins, all aged roughly 18 to 30 years, made up the twin cohort. Positive isolation kits from Invitrogen were used to isolate CD4+ and CD8+ T cell populations. Results and caveats for the whole study, not just this receptor: Conclusions relied on cross-sectional statistical analysis, since the same donors could not be followed over many years. In monozygotic twins, out-of-frame TCR alpha sharing was systematically underestimated by recombination models, although the models agreed with sharing between unrelated individuals. Out-of-frame TCR alpha sequences shared between twins showed an excess of low generation-probability sequences compared with coincidental sharing between unrelated individuals. A weaker excess of twin sharing was found in beta out-of-frame sequences because the signal-to-noise ratio was lowered by fewer shared sequences. Fewer insertions were carried by abundant cord blood beta clonotypes, a similar but weaker trend appeared in young adult naive repertoires, and no such trend appeared in memory repertoires. Invariant T cells such as MAIT and iNKT could partly confound zero-insertion analyses, although diverse VJ usage argued against such confounding for most clonotypes.

This clonotype turned up a few times. Its recognized antigen is unknown. The record has no base qualities; no much larger clone is one base away. Receptor amplification or capture employed 5' RACE. Sequenced using an Illumina HiSeq 2000. A universal primer binding site was added through template switching, and the final cDNA carried a unique molecular identifier so that TCR cDNA molecules could be counted accurately. First-strand cDNA for TCR alpha and beta chains was synthesized from specific primers in the conserved constant-segment region. To control for contamination, every cDNA library was double barcoded, receiving both a SMART-Mk sample barcode and Illumina barcodes. TruSeq adapter sequences, together with Illumina sample barcodes, were added in two successive PCR steps. Sequencing of the TCR alpha and beta cDNA libraries was done on the Illumina HiSeq platform using custom primers. Processing in the source paper ran as follows. Unique molecular identifiers were extracted from raw reads with MiGEC, and CDR3 positions were determined with MiXCR. Recombination models were inferred per individual with the repgenHMM and IGoR tools using an EM algorithm. The analysis of shared clonotypes was done with the tcR package in R, with sharing normalized by the product of cloneset sizes. To study raw recombination free of thymic and clonal selection effects, out-of-frame nonproductive sequences were analyzed. TCRdb reworked the public reads: Q25 trimming with fastp, MiXCR clone assembly, productive beta chains retained. CDR3 protein sequences are deduplicated, and each keeps its most common genes and DNA. In this record, the V and J calls reflect TCRdb's handling and not the investigators' own analysis. Within this sample are around 530,000 distinct CDR3 sequences, with roughly 15% of them counted one time only. Clones ranked in the top ten supply more than 0.4% of the sample.

From the cysteine up to the phenylalanine, the CDR3 has a length of 16 residues. Of all the DNA, just the CDR3 is kept, 48 bases in frame from base 1. V gives up 1 base and J gives up 7 bases, and the segment between their germline ends measures 16 bases. The germline V gene (reference sequence) gives CDR1 as SEHNR and CDR2 as FQNEAQ. The sample was also linked to a second study, of yellow fever vaccine responses in identical twins. The second paper further reports: The authors reported that the T cell response to vaccination in identical twins appeared partly convergent and partly personalized. In identical twins, the study followed T cell clones that responded to the vaccine with precision.

The chain is encoded by TRBV7-9 joined to TRBJ2-2; too little of a D gene remains to name it. The sequence came from a woman under 30 in good health. Sequencing was carried out using CD4+ T cells sorted from blood. At the DNA level, the sequence is TGTGCCAGCAGCTTAGACGTACGGCCCCGCAGCGGGGAGCTGTTTTTT. The resulting protein is CASSLDVRPRSGELFF. Joined to the reference TRBV7-9 and TRBJ2-2 proteins, this CDR3 gives the full variable domain: DTGVSQNPRHKITKRGQNVTFRCDPISEHNRLYWYRQTLGQGPEFLTYFQNEAQLEKSRLLSDRFSAERPKGSFSTLEIQRTEQGDSAMYLCASSLDVRPRSGELFFGEGSRLTVL.